What follows are 7 T cell receptor beta chains derived from one specimen sequenced in a study of shared clonotypes between healthy human individuals. Assay used: immunoSEQ multiplex PCR; TCRdb lists only in-frame clones, some missing. The table lists around 600,000 clones, around 97% of them singletons, with less than 0.065% in the top ten. Sequencing was performed on naive CD4+ T cells sorted from blood. Subset here: CD45RA+ positively selected. These receptor sequences come from a young woman in good health.

V is TRBV27 and J is TRBJ2-6; 9 bases match TRBD1. Germline CDR1 and CDR2: MNHEY and SMNVEV (reference sequence). CDR3 length: 19 residues. V gave up 0 bases and J gave up 1 base; unmatched junction bases: 7. The CDR3 region is CASSLSRDRERSGANVLTF. CDR3 DNA: TGTGCCAGCAGTTTATCGAGGGACAGGGAACGGTCTGGGGCCAACGTCCTGACTTTC.

This chain connects TRBV10-3 to TRBJ2-7; TRBD2 agrees at 7 bases. The germline V gene has CDR1 ENHRY and CDR2 SYGVKD. With 6 bases clipped from V and 2 bases from J, the junction kept 7 bases outside the gene matches. The CDR3 is 14 residues long. The chain's CDR3 is CAISGGLNAYEQYF. The CDR3 nucleotides read TGTGCCATCAGCGGGGGACTAAACGCCTACGAGCAGTACTTC.

The V and J genes are TRBV28 and TRBJ2-5; 8 bases match TRBD1. Per the germline V gene, CDR1 is MDHEN and CDR2 is SYDVKM. Trimming removed 2 bases from V and 4 bases from J; junction bases left unmatched: 9. The CDR3 is 16 amino acids. The CDR3: CASSLVGRGRGETQYF. Here the CDR3 DNA reads TGTGCCAGCAGTTTAGTTGGCAGGGGGCGCGGAGAGACCCAGTACTTC.

The rearrangement uses TRBV2 and TRBJ2-2; TRBD2 matches 8 bases. J gave up 4 bases and V 4 bases, and 5 bases lay outside the gene matches. The CDR3 loop spans 15 amino acids. From germline, CDR1 is SNHLY and CDR2 FYNNEI. The CDR3 here is CASSVGTRVTGELFF. In DNA, the CDR3 is TGTGCCAGCAGTGTGGGGACTAGGGTCACCGGGGAGCTGTTTTTT.

The chain couples TRBV28 to TRBJ1-3; D is perhaps TRBD1 (6 bases). V was clipped by 2 bases and J by 0 bases, with 20 bases between them. CDR3 size: 19 residues. Germline-derived CDR1 and CDR2 are MDHEN and SYDVKM. The CDR3 loop reads CASSLRVQGLALSGNTIYF. The DNA of the CDR3 is TGTGCCAGCAGTTTAAGGGTACAGGGTCTAGCCCTCTCTGGAAACACCATATATTTT.

The V gene is TRBV6-6, the J gene TRBJ2-7, with a possible D match to TRBD2 (6 bases). CDR3 length: 13 amino acids. Between the trimmed V and J ends, which lost 8 bases and 2 bases, there was a span of 13 bases. Germline assignment: CDR1 MNHNY and CDR2 SVGAGI (reference sequence). CDR3 sequence (DNA): TGTGCCAGCCGTCCTAGCGAGACCTACGAGCAGTACTTC. This translates into CASRPSETYEQYF.

V is TRBV28 and J is TRBJ1-6; no definite D call. The V gene's germline CDR1 is MDHEN and CDR2 SYDVKM. The V end lost 3 bases, the J end lost 2 bases, and 2 bases lay between the germline ends. The CDR3 sequence is 13 residues long. The CDR3 here is CASSFPYNSPLHF. The CDR3 coding sequence is TGTGCCAGCAGTTTTCCCTATAATTCACCCCTCCACTTT.